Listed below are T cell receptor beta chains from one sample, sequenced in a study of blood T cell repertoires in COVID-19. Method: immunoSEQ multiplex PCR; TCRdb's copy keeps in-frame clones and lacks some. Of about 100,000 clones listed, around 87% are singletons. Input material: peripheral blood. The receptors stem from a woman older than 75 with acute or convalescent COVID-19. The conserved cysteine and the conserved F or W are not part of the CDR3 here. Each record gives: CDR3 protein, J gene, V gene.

ASSQTPEAQY	TRBJ2-3	TRBV12-3/TRBV12-4
ASSWADSTGTQY	TRBJ2-5	TRBV5-6
ASSLRQGGNSPLH	TRBJ1-6	TRBV19
ASSPRTSGGQETQY	TRBJ2-5	TRBV5-1
AISQSLGLDYGYT	TRBJ1-2	TRBV10-3
ATSDFGADGTGELF	TRBJ2-2	TRBV24-1
ASSYSLANEKLF	TRBJ1-4	TRBV7-9
ASRSEISRRYTGELF	TRBJ2-2	TRBV27
ASRRPDRGHGKLF	TRBJ1-4	TRBV6-5
ASSPGGFNQPQH	TRBJ1-5	TRBV7-2
ASSGQGGVNTEAF	TRBJ1-1	TRBV2
ASSPQGYQETQY	TRBJ2-5	TRBV18
ASSPGQGGRGNQPQH	TRBJ1-5	TRBV19
ASSLGQGEKLF	TRBJ1-4	TRBV7-9
ASSHPGLAGGPNKETQY	TRBJ2-5	TRBV4-1
ASSQTGAVGGYGYT	TRBJ1-2	TRBV5-1
ASTDRDPTDTQY	TRBJ2-3	TRBV2
ASSLGVGGSTDTQY	TRBJ2-3	TRBV7-9
ASSQEPGQVGYGYT	TRBJ1-2	TRBV4-1
ATVGGAHGEAF	TRBJ1-1	TRBV13
ASSETSELAIEQF	TRBJ2-1	TRBV6-1
ATSRERVAGELF	TRBJ2-2	TRBV15
ASSLGQHALAEQY	TRBJ2-7	TRBV5-4
ATTVAGLSYEQY	TRBJ2-7	TRBV6-6